These 10 T cell receptor beta chains originate from one sample sequenced in a study of control samples from healthy donors and cancer patients. Repertoires were generated with immunoSEQ multiplex PCR, while TCRdb's copy carries only in-frame clones and drops some. The top ten hold under 0.7% of the sample, which has 100,000 to 150,000 clones, approximately 92% seen once. Sequencing was done on a sample of PBMCs. These receptors all stem from a man of 80 years or more with head and neck cancer.

The chain joins TRBV29-1 to TRBJ1-2, with D maybe TRBD1 (6 bases). The CDR3 runs 14 residues. Germline CDR1 reads SQVTM; CDR2 reads ANQGSEA. V was pared by 2 bases and J by 8 bases, with 18 bases between. CDR3 nucleotides: TGCAGCGTTGAAACAGGGAAAAGTCGGGGCGGCTACACCTTC. Protein product: CSVETGKSRGGYTF. Drawing the rest from reference TRBV29-1 and TRBJ1-2, the complete variable domain is SAVISQKPSRDICQRGTSLTIQCQVDSQVTMMFWYRQQPGQSLTLIATANQGSEATYESGFVIDKFPISRPNLTFSTLTVSNMSPEDSSIYLCSVETGKSRGGYTFGSGTRLTVV.

This clone was counted once. The rearrangement uses TRBV11-2 and TRBJ2-7, with 8 bases identical to TRBD2. CDR1 and CDR2 from the germline V gene are SGHAT and FQNNGV. The CDR3 totals 15 residues. V was clipped by 8 bases and J by 9 bases; unmatched bases: 18. The chain's CDR3 is CASCPLGGALMVQYF. Written as DNA, the CDR3 is TGTGCCAGCTGCCCCCTCGGGGGGGCCTTGATGGTGCAGTACTTC.

The V gene is TRBV3-1 (or the pseudogene TRBV3-2), the J gene TRBJ1-1, with D perhaps matching TRBD1 (5 bases). The CDR3 totals 14 residues. V was cut by 2 bases and J by 12 bases, with 19 bases left in between. The germline V gene encodes CDR1 LGHDT and CDR2 YNNKEL (reference sequence). The CDR3 protein is CASSQWGVRGLPFF. The CDR3 coding sequence is TGTGCCAGCAGCCAATGGGGGGTGCGAGGGCTCCCTTTCTTT.

The chain recombines TRBV27 with TRBJ1-2; D remains unclear. With 4 bases removed from V and 2 bases from J, the gap between germline ends came to 11 bases. This CDR3 region has 14 residues. Germline-derived CDR1 and CDR2 are MNHEY and SMNVEV (reference sequence). DNA of the CDR3: TGTGCCAGCAGTTATCGGGGAGACAACTATGGCTACACCTTC. Residues: CASSYRGDNYGYTF.

The J gene is TRBJ2-7, the V gene TRBV5-1; possible D gene TRBD1, 5 bases. This CDR3 comprises 14 residues. Germline lookup yields CDR1 SGHRS and CDR2 YFSETQ. V lost 2 bases and J lost 2, with 11 bases in between. The CDR3 region is CASSFLDSTYEQYF. The CDR3 DNA sequence: TGCGCCAGCAGCTTCCTAGACAGCACCTACGAGCAGTACTTC.

The chain is built from TRBV27 and TRBJ2-5; D is unclear. Germline CDR1 and CDR2: MNHEY and SMNVEV (reference sequence). V lost 4 bases and J 5 bases, leaving 11 bases between the germline ends. The CDR3 length is 13 residues. CDR3 amino acids: CASSYALRETQYF. CDR3 nucleotides: TGTGCCAGCAGTTACGCCCTCCGGGAGACCCAGTACTTC.

The J gene is TRBJ2-2, the V gene TRBV13, with D perhaps matching TRBD1 or TRBD2 (5 bases each). This CDR3 has 16 amino acids. Germline-derived CDR1 and CDR2 are PRHDT and FYEKMQ (reference sequence). The germline V and J ends were trimmed by 1 base and 0 bases, with 9 bases remaining between them. CDR3 nucleotide sequence: TGTGCCAGCAGCTTAGTGGGGGTCACGAACACCGGGGAGCTGTTTTTT. Translated, it gives CASSLVGVTNTGELFF.

This clone was observed a single time. V is TRBV18 and J is TRBJ1-1; no reliable D call. Trimming stripped 2 bases from V and 3 bases from J, with 7 bases between. The CDR3 runs 13 residues. The V gene's germline CDR1 is KGHSH and CDR2 LQKENI. The CDR3 here is CASSPNQDTEAFF. In DNA form, the CDR3 reads TGTGCCAGCTCACCAAATCAAGACACTGAAGCTTTCTTT.

The V call is TRBV4-3, the J call TRBJ2-3; TRBD1 matches at 10 bases. The V gene end was trimmed by 3 bases and the J gene end by 4 bases; junction bases not matched to a gene: 4. CDR1 and CDR2 from the germline V gene are LGHNA and YSLEER. The CDR3 is 15 amino acids. The CDR3 loop is CASSQRQGASDTQYF. The DNA for the CDR3 is TGCGCCAGCAGCCAGAGACAGGGGGCTTCAGATACGCAGTATTTT.

The chain is built from TRBV18 and TRBJ2-2; 7 nucleotides agree with TRBD1. Germline V gene lookup returns CDR1 KGHSH and CDR2 LQKENI. The CDR3 has 13 amino acids. After removal of 1 base from V and 9 bases from J, the junction contained 2 bases not matched to a gene. CDR3 nucleotide sequence: TGTGCCAGCTCACCACAACAGGGGAGGGAGCTGTTTTTT. It specifies CASSPQQGRELFF. Supplemented by reference TRBV18 and TRBJ2-2, the full variable domain reads NAGVMQNPRHLVRRRGQEARLRCSPMKGHSHVYWYRQLPEEGLKFMVYLQKENIIDESGMPKERFSAEFPKEGPSILRIQQVVRGDSAAYFCASSPQQGRELFFGEGSRLTVL.